The 11 T cell receptor beta chains presented below share a single source sample, sequenced in a study of cytomegalovirus exposure and HLA in healthy donors. Primers included in the PCR were 60 Vbeta and 13 Jbeta primers. Generated by immunoSEQ multiplex PCR, the TCRdb table keeps only in-frame clones and is missing some. The repertoire holds about 160,000 clones, with 60% to 80% as singletons. The material sequenced was PBMCs. Receptors were obtained from a woman in her forties or fifties in good health and CMV-seropositive.

This chain uses TRBV27 with TRBJ2-7; TRBD1 matches at 7 bases. Germline V gives CDR1 MNHEY, CDR2 SMNVEV (reference sequence). V gave up 5 bases and J gave up 2 bases; unmatched junction bases: 12. This CDR3 spans 16 amino acids. The CDR3 loop is CASSALRQGVAYEQYF. In DNA, the CDR3 is TGTGCCAGCAGTGCACTCCGACAGGGAGTAGCCTACGAGCAGTACTTC.

J is TRBJ2-1 and V is TRBV6-1, with D uncertain. Trimming cost V 9 bases and J 4 bases, with 16 bases left between them. From germline, CDR1 is MNHNS and CDR2 SASEGT. The CDR3 has 14 residues. CDR3 region: CASELAARYNEQFF. In DNA form, the CDR3 reads TGTGCCAGTGAATTAGCTGCTCGGTACAATGAGCAGTTCTTC.

The chain is built from TRBV28 and TRBJ2-7; D is perhaps TRBD2 (5 bases). Germline CDR1 MDHEN, CDR2 SYDVKM. This CDR3 is built from 11 residues. V shed 6 bases and J shed 7 bases, with 10 bases lying between them. As DNA, the CDR3 is TGTGCCAGCAGCCTAGCTCGGGAGCAGTACTTC. This codes for CASSLAREQYF.

V and J are TRBV11-3 and TRBJ2-3, with 7 bases aligning to TRBD1. Germline loops: CDR1 SGHNT, CDR2 YENEEA. This CDR3 has 14 amino acids. Trimming at V came to 1 base and at J to 6 bases, leaving 4 bases not matched to a gene. CDR3 amino acids: CASSLGQGGDTQYF. In DNA form, the CDR3 reads TGTGCCAGCAGCTTAGGACAGGGTGGTGATACGCAGTATTTT.

There are a few counts of this clone. The chain carries TRBV20-1 and TRBJ2-5; D is undetermined. Germline values: CDR1 DFQATT, CDR2 SNEGSKA (reference sequence). The CDR3 has 11 amino acids. Trimming stripped 2 bases from V and 5 bases from J, with 6 bases between. CDR3 protein: CSARPRETQYF. The CDR3 DNA reads as TGCAGTGCTAGACCCCGGGAGACCCAGTACTTC.

V gene TRBV10-2 combines with J gene TRBJ1-2, with no clear D. Germline V lookup: CDR1 WSHSY, CDR2 SAAADI. The CDR3 loop spans 14 amino acids. Trimming stripped 3 bases from V and 8 bases from J, with 16 bases between. The CDR3 loop reads CASSESAPSRGYTF. Written as DNA, the CDR3 is TGCGCCAGCAGTGAAAGTGCCCCCTCTAGGGGCTACACCTTC.

The J gene is TRBJ2-2, the V gene TRBV15, with 8 nucleotides matching TRBD1. Unmatched junction bases numbered 11, after V lost 3 bases and J lost 8 bases. In germline, CDR1 is LNHNV, CDR2 YYDKDF (reference sequence). CDR3 size: 16 residues. The CDR3 bases are TGTGCCACCAGCAGTGCGTATCAGGGGGCGTCGGGGGAGCTGTTTTTT. It encodes CATSSAYQGASGELFF.

This clone was detected a few times. CDR3 coding DNA: TGTGCCAGCTCACCAGGGGAGCAGGGCTACACCTTC. It translates to CASSPGEQGYTF. The J gene is TRBJ1-2, the V gene TRBV18; D unresolved. The CDR3 spans 12 residues. Trimming stripped 2 bases from V and 8 bases from J, with 9 bases between. Germline-derived CDR1 and CDR2 are KGHSH and LQKENI.

This clone was detected a few times. The CDR3 is CASSYSPGSAYNEQFF. CDR3 nucleotide sequence: TGTGCCAGCAGTTACTCGCCAGGGTCGGCCTACAATGAGCAGTTCTTC. This rearrangement joins TRBV6-5 to TRBJ2-1; D possibly corresponds to TRBD1 (5 bases). V was trimmed by 0 bases and J by 2 bases, leaving 11 bases between them. The CDR3 has 16 residues. Germline-derived CDR1 and CDR2 are MNHEY and SVGAGI.

The rearrangement joins TRBV27 to TRBJ1-1, with TRBD1 identical over 7 bases. Trimming at V came to 3 bases and at J to 5 bases, leaving 6 bases not matched to a gene. CDR1 MNHEY and CDR2 SMNVEV come from the germline V gene (reference sequence). CDR3 size: 14 residues. The CDR3: CASSFGDRGTEAFF. Here the CDR3 DNA reads TGTGCCAGCAGTTTTGGGGACAGAGGAACTGAAGCTTTCTTT.

Here the CDR3 reads CASSLNRGRETEQYF. For the CDR3, the DNA is TGTGCCAGCAGTCTGAACAGGGGGCGCGAAACCGAGCAGTACTTC. V and J are TRBV6-5 and TRBJ2-7; 9 nucleotides match TRBD1. This CDR3 contains 15 residues. V gave up 5 bases and J gave up 6 bases; unmatched junction bases: 11. Germline V CDR1 and CDR2: MNHEY, SVGAGI.